A single sample is the source of the 13 T cell receptor beta chains below, sequenced in a study of blood T cell repertoires in COVID-19. The protocol was immunoSEQ multiplex PCR, while the TCRdb copy is restricted to in-frame clones and leaves out a portion. This sample has some 170,000 clones, with roughly 85% found just once. Sequences were obtained from PBMCs or T cells enriched from blood (not recorded which). The origin of the receptors is a man aged 35-49 years who had recovered from COVID-19.

There are a few counts of this clone. V and J are TRBV28 and TRBJ1-5, with TRBD1 matching 8 bases. The junction had 7 bases not matched to a gene; V was cut back by 7 bases and J by 2 bases. CDR1 and CDR2 (germline): MDHEN, SYDVKM. The CDR3 contains 15 residues. CDR3 loop: CASILQGGGNQPQHF. The CDR3 bases are TGTGCCAGCATCCTACAGGGGGGAGGCAATCAGCCCCAGCATTTT.

V is TRBV7-6 and J is TRBJ2-1, with TRBD1 matching over 8 bases. The V segment lost 2 bases and the J segment 14 bases; nucleotides outside the gene matches: 5. From germline, CDR1 is SGHVS and CDR2 FNYEAQ. The CDR3 has 12 amino acids. CDR3 protein: CASSLFQGAEFF. CDR3 DNA sequence: TGTGCCAGCAGCTTATTTCAGGGGGCGGAGTTCTTC.

The chain is built from TRBV5-1 and TRBJ1-4, with D unclear. Trimming took off 0 bases at V and 7 bases at J, with 13 bases between the two ends. The CDR3 is 15 residues long. The germline CDR1 and CDR2 sequences are SGHRS and YFSETQ. The CDR3: CASSLAPGEGEKLFF. The DNA of the CDR3 is TGCGCCAGCAGCTTGGCCCCGGGAGAAGGTGAAAAACTGTTTTTT.

This clone has a handful of counts. The chain joins TRBV19 to TRBJ2-6; TRBD1 might be the D (6 bases). Germline values: CDR1 LNHDA, CDR2 SQIVND (reference sequence). CDR3 length: 16 amino acids. Trimming pared 4 bases from V and 0 bases from J, leaving 10 bases between. CDR3 nucleotides: TGTGCCAGTAGTAGGGGGCAGAGCTCTGGGGCCAACGTCCTGACTTTC. Its translation is CASSRGQSSGANVLTF.

This chain connects TRBV7-8 to TRBJ2-1, with D unresolved. The CDR3 length is 13 residues. Trimming shortened V by 1 base and J by 9 bases, and 10 bases separated the two germline ends. Germline V lookup: CDR1 SGHVS, CDR2 FQNEAQ. CDR3 sequence: CASSLEIPSEQFF. CDR3 nucleotides: TGTGCCAGCAGCTTAGAGATCCCCAGTGAGCAGTTCTTC. Full variable domain (rest looked up from reference TRBV7-8 and TRBJ2-1): GAGVSQSPRYKVAKRGQDVALRCDPISGHVSLFWYQQALGQGPEFLTYFQNEAQLDKSGLPSDRFFAERPEGSVSTLKIQRTQQEDSAVYLCASSLEIPSEQFFGPGTRLTVL.

The CDR3 region is CASSLAGGDQPQHF. CDR3 DNA: TGTGCCAGCAGCTTAGCAGGGGGCGATCAGCCCCAGCATTTT. V usage is TRBV7-9 and J usage is TRBJ1-5; 7 bases are shared with TRBD1. The junction had 1 base not matched to a gene; V was cut back by 0 bases and J by 5 bases. The CDR3 loop spans 14 amino acids. Germline V gene data show CDR1 as SEHNR and CDR2 as FQNEAQ (reference sequence).

DNA of the CDR3: TGTGCCAGCAGCGACGAGGGGGCATATTCACCCCTCCACTTT. It is translated as CASSDEGAYSPLHF. The V gene is TRBV7-9, the J gene TRBJ1-6; 7 bases line up with TRBD1. CDR3 length: 14 amino acids. V lost 5 bases to trimming and J lost 8 bases; unmatched junction nucleotides: 6. Germline assignment: CDR1 SEHNR and CDR2 FQNEAQ (reference sequence).

The chain combines TRBV19 with TRBJ1-2; 8 positions agree with TRBD1. In germline, CDR1 is LNHDA, CDR2 SQIVND (reference sequence). The V gene end was trimmed by 6 bases and the J gene end by 3 bases; junction bases not matched to a gene: 6. This CDR3 region has 14 residues. The DNA of the CDR3 is TGTGCCAGTAGGCCAGGGGGCGCGGACTATGGCTACACCTTC. It yields the protein CASRPGGADYGYTF.

The table lists this clone with many counts. This chain joins TRBV29-1 and TRBJ2-1; D is undetermined. Trimming stripped 7 bases from V and 9 bases from J, with 22 bases between. CDR1 and CDR2 (germline): SQVTM, ANQGSEA. The CDR3 loop spans 14 amino acids. This CDR3 is CSAPLDTVGLEQFF. The CDR3 DNA reads TGCAGCGCCCCGCTTGACACCGTCGGCCTTGAGCAGTTCTTC.

The chain couples TRBV28 to TRBJ2-7; 12 nucleotides align to TRBD2. Germline CDR1 is MDHEN and CDR2 is SYDVKM. The CDR3 has 15 amino acids. The junction had 8 bases not matched to a gene; V was cut back by 5 bases and J by 6 bases. DNA of the CDR3: TGTGCCAGCAGTGACCCTAGCGGGAGGGCCCTCGAGCAGTACTTC. This encodes CASSDPSGRALEQYF.

This chain connects TRBV5-1 to TRBJ2-3; 8 bases are a match to TRBD2. The CDR3 extends over 16 amino acids. Trimming at V came to 0 bases and at J to 4 bases, leaving 7 bases not matched to a gene. CDR1 is SGHRS, CDR2 YFSETQ, per germline. CDR3 nucleotide sequence: TGCGCCAGCAGCTTGGGGAGCGGGGGCCTTTCAGATACGCAGTATTTT. It yields the protein CASSLGSGGLSDTQYF. Full variable domain (rest looked up from reference TRBV5-1 and TRBJ2-3): KAGVTQTPRYLIKTRGQQVTLSCSPISGHRSVSWYQQTPGQGLQFLFEYFSETQRNKGNFPGRFSGRQFSNSRSEMNVSTLELGDSALYLCASSLGSGGLSDTQYFGPGTRLTVL.

J is TRBJ1-5 and V is TRBV2; 8 bases match TRBD1. Germline V gene lookup returns CDR1 SNHLY and CDR2 FYNNEI. The J segment lost 2 bases and the V segment lost 4 bases, leaving 4 bases of the junction unmatched. This CDR3 is built from 15 residues. The CDR3 reads CASSVETGGNQPQHF. CDR3 bases: TGTGCCAGCAGTGTTGAGACAGGGGGCAATCAGCCCCAGCATTTT.

This clone appeared once. The chain combines TRBV27 with TRBJ2-1, with unresolved D. Germline V lookup: CDR1 MNHEY, CDR2 SMNVEV (reference sequence). This CDR3 is 14 amino acids long. Trimming pared 2 bases from V and 5 bases from J, leaving 10 bases between. CDR3 region: CASSLATANNEQFF. As DNA, the CDR3 is TGTGCCAGCAGTTTAGCCACAGCAAACAATGAGCAGTTCTTC.